The clone carrying this TCR beta chain was seen more than once but under ten times. Its target is not known. The data are from a study of response to subunit inactivated influenza vaccine. The CDR3 is made up of 15 amino acids. Looked up from germline, CDR1 is SGHVS and CDR2 is FQNEAQ. V shed 1 base and J shed 7 bases, with 14 bases lying between them. Study findings and constraints: The authors proposed limited new T cell recruitment per seasonal influenza vaccination.

TCRdb re-derived calls from the RT-PCR reads in MiXCR, one entry per CDR3 protein. Of roughly 790,000 distinct CDR3 sequences in the sample, around 20% were seen once. The clonotype originates from a man aged 45-65 years who received an inactivated influenza vaccine. The sample here was PBMCs from blood, taken roughly 5 days after vaccination. This chain joins TRBV7-8 and TRBJ1-5; D is unclear. CDR3 sequence reads: CASSLVAHARQPQHF. The CDR3 coding sequence is TGTGCCAGCAGCTTAGTGGCTCACGCCAGGCAGCCCCAGCATTTT.